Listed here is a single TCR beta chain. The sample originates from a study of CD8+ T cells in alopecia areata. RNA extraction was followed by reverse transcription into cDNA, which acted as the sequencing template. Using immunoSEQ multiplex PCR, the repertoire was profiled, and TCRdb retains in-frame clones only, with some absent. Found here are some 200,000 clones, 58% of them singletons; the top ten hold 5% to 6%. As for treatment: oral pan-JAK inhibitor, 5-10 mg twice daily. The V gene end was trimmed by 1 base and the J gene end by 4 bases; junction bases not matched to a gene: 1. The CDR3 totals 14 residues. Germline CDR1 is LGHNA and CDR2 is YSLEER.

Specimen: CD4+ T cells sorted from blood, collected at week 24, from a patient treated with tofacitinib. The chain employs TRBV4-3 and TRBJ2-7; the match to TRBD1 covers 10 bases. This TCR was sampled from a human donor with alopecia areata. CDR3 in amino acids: CASSQGQGAYEQYF. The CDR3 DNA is TGCGCCAGCAGCCAAGGACAGGGGGCTTACGAGCAGTACTTC.